The rows below give T cell receptor beta chains drawn from one sample of a study of shared clonotypes between healthy human individuals. Clones were read by immunoSEQ multiplex PCR, and TCRdb kept only the in-frame ones, dropping some. The sample holds roughly 2.2 million clones, just over 90% seen once. Sequenced material: naive CD4+ T cells from PBMCs. Receptor source: a man aged 18 to 29 in good health. Some clones in this sample may be carry-over from other donors' samples. CDR3s include the opening cysteine and the closing phenylalanine or tryptophan. Each record gives: clone size, D gene, V gene, J gene, CDR3 DNA, CDR3 protein. The D gene is left open where the match is weak. Where a row states a size, it is once, few, many or the class of an expanded clone; other rows omit it.

clone size: .
D gene: TRBD1
V gene: TRBV5-1
J gene: TRBJ2-5
CDR3 DNA: TGCGCCAGCAGCTTGGGGACAGGGGGCGCAGAGACCCAGTACTTC
CDR3 protein: CASSLGTGGAETQYF

clone size: .
D gene: TRBD1
V gene: TRBV30
J gene: TRBJ1-4
CDR3 DNA: TGTGCCTGGACCCCGGGACAGGGGGTTGGAAAACTGTTTTTT
CDR3 protein: CAWTPGQGVGKLFF

clone size: .
D gene: .
V gene: TRBV28
J gene: TRBJ2-7
CDR3 DNA: TGTGCCAGCAGTTTAACGGGGTACGAGCAGTACTTC
CDR3 protein: CASSLTGYEQYF

clone size: .
D gene: .
V gene: TRBV5-1
J gene: TRBJ2-7
CDR3 DNA: TGCGCCAGCAGCTTGGTGGCGGGTAGCTACGAGCAGTACTTC
CDR3 protein: CASSLVAGSYEQYF

clone size: .
D gene: TRBD1
V gene: TRBV7-9
J gene: TRBJ2-7
CDR3 DNA: TGTGCCAGCAGCTTACGGGACAGCCCCTACGAGCAGTACTTC
CDR3 protein: CASSLRDSPYEQYF

clone size: .
D gene: .
V gene: TRBV28
J gene: TRBJ1-1
CDR3 DNA: TGTGCCAGCAGTTTAAGGGCGGTCAAGGCTTTCTTT
CDR3 protein: CASSLRAVKAFF

clone size: once
D gene: TRBD1
V gene: TRBV28
J gene: TRBJ1-4
CDR3 DNA: TGTGCCAGCAGGGAGGGGAAGACGGGACAGCTCAAACTGTTTTTT
CDR3 protein: CASREGKTGQLKLFF

clone size: .
D gene: TRBD1
V gene: TRBV2
J gene: TRBJ1-1
CDR3 DNA: TGTGCCAGCAGTCCACAGGGGGCAGTCACTGAAGCTTTCTTT
CDR3 protein: CASSPQGAVTEAFF

clone size: .
D gene: TRBD1
V gene: TRBV10-1
J gene: TRBJ1-5
CDR3 DNA: TGCGCCAGCAGCCCAGGGGGCGGGAGGAGCAATCAGCCCCAGCATTTT
CDR3 protein: CASSPGGGRSNQPQHF

clone size: .
D gene: .
V gene: TRBV4-1
J gene: TRBJ2-7
CDR3 DNA: TGCGCCAGCAGCCGCCTAGGGGTAGGGGTTGGGGAGCAGTACTTC
CDR3 protein: CASSRLGVGVGEQYF

clone size: .
D gene: .
V gene: TRBV28
J gene: TRBJ1-2
CDR3 DNA: TGTGCCAGCTCGCGGCTTAACTATGGCTACACCTTC
CDR3 protein: CASSRLNYGYTF

clone size: .
D gene: .
V gene: TRBV29-1
J gene: TRBJ2-5
CDR3 DNA: TGCAGCGCGCAAATAACGGGGGCGGGAGCCGGGGAGACCCAGTACTTC
CDR3 protein: CSAQITGAGAGETQYF

clone size: .
D gene: .
V gene: TRBV2
J gene: TRBJ2-5
CDR3 DNA: TGTGCCAGCAGTGATAATAGGGCCGTCGAAGAGACCCAGTACTTC
CDR3 protein: CASSDNRAVEETQYF

clone size: .
D gene: .
V gene: TRBV18
J gene: TRBJ2-4
CDR3 DNA: TGTGCCAGCTCACCAATACCGTCCAAAAACATTCAGTACTTC
CDR3 protein: CASSPIPSKNIQYF

clone size: .
D gene: .
V gene: TRBV4-2
J gene: TRBJ1-3
CDR3 DNA: TGTGCCAGCAGCCAAGATATGGCTCCTGGAAACACCATATATTTT
CDR3 protein: CASSQDMAPGNTIYF

clone size: .
D gene: TRBD2
V gene: TRBV7-6
J gene: TRBJ2-1
CDR3 DNA: TGTGCCAGCAGCCCCCGGACTAGCGGGAGGGCCGAAAGTGAGCAGTTCTTC
CDR3 protein: CASSPRTSGRAESEQFF

clone size: .
D gene: .
V gene: TRBV6-1
J gene: TRBJ1-4
CDR3 DNA: TGTGCCAGCAGTGCGACCGGGATAGATAATGAAAAACTGTTTTTT
CDR3 protein: CASSATGIDNEKLFF

clone size: .
D gene: .
V gene: TRBV18
J gene: TRBJ1-2
CDR3 DNA: TGTGCCAGCTCACCATTTGAGGGCGACTATGGCTACACCTTC
CDR3 protein: CASSPFEGDYGYTF

clone size: .
D gene: .
V gene: TRBV6-1
J gene: TRBJ1-1
CDR3 DNA: TGTGCCAGCAGTCCTTCACCCGCGGGTGAAGCTTTCTTT
CDR3 protein: CASSPSPAGEAFF

clone size: .
D gene: .
V gene: TRBV5-4
J gene: TRBJ1-2
CDR3 DNA: TGTGCCAGCAGCTTGGGAGACGGCCGCTACTATGGCTACACCTTC
CDR3 protein: CASSLGDGRYYGYTF

clone size: few
D gene: .
V gene: TRBV5-1
J gene: TRBJ2-2
CDR3 DNA: TGCGCCAGCAGCGATACGTGGACCGGGGAGCTGTTTTTT
CDR3 protein: CASSDTWTGELFF

clone size: .
D gene: .
V gene: TRBV9
J gene: TRBJ2-5
CDR3 DNA: TGTGCCAGCGGGCCCCCAGCGGAGTTGACCCAGTACTTC
CDR3 protein: CASGPPAELTQYF

clone size: .
D gene: .
V gene: TRBV5-1
J gene: TRBJ2-1
CDR3 DNA: TGCGCCAGCAGCTTGCAAGCCCCCGAGTACAATGAGCAGTTCTTC
CDR3 protein: CASSLQAPEYNEQFF

clone size: .
D gene: .
V gene: TRBV5-1
J gene: TRBJ2-5
CDR3 DNA: TGCGCCAGCAGCAAAGGGACGGTCCAAGAGACCCAGTACTTC
CDR3 protein: CASSKGTVQETQYF

clone size: .
D gene: .
V gene: TRBV11-3
J gene: TRBJ2-1
CDR3 DNA: TGTGCCAGCAGCTCACGGAAGGGATCCTCCTACAATGAGCAGTTCTTC
CDR3 protein: CASSSRKGSSYNEQFF

clone size: .
D gene: TRBD1
V gene: TRBV7-9
J gene: TRBJ2-2
CDR3 DNA: TGTGCCAGCAGCTCGCGGGACAGGCCCACCGGGGAGCTGTTTTTT
CDR3 protein: CASSSRDRPTGELFF

clone size: .
D gene: TRBD2
V gene: TRBV30
J gene: TRBJ2-7
CDR3 DNA: TGTGCCTGGAGGAGACTAGCGGGAGATTCCTACGAGCAGTACTTC
CDR3 protein: CAWRRLAGDSYEQYF

clone size: .
D gene: .
V gene: TRBV29-1
J gene: TRBJ2-3
CDR3 DNA: TGCAGCGTTGAAATAGGGCTCAGCACGCAGTATTTT
CDR3 protein: CSVEIGLSTQYF

clone size: .
D gene: .
V gene: TRBV7-2
J gene: TRBJ1-1
CDR3 DNA: TGTGCCAGCAGCTTAGCGTTCGGAGCGAACACTGAAGCTTTCTTT
CDR3 protein: CASSLAFGANTEAFF

clone size: .
D gene: TRBD1
V gene: TRBV7-2
J gene: TRBJ2-7
CDR3 DNA: TGTGCCAGCAGCTTATACGACAGGGGGTCCGAGCAGTACTTC
CDR3 protein: CASSLYDRGSEQYF

clone size: .
D gene: .
V gene: TRBV5-1
J gene: TRBJ2-2
CDR3 DNA: TGCGCCAGCAGCTTGGTGGCAGGTCAGGTCGGGGAGCTGTTTTTT
CDR3 protein: CASSLVAGQVGELFF

clone size: .
D gene: .
V gene: TRBV18
J gene: TRBJ1-3
CDR3 DNA: TGTGCCAGCTCACCAGAGGGGTCCCCCGGAAACACCATATATTTT
CDR3 protein: CASSPEGSPGNTIYF

clone size: .
D gene: .
V gene: TRBV11-2
J gene: TRBJ2-5
CDR3 DNA: TGTGCCAGCAGCTCGTTAAGGAAGGGGGAGACCCAGTACTTC
CDR3 protein: CASSSLRKGETQYF

clone size: once
D gene: .
V gene: TRBV18
J gene: TRBJ1-2
CDR3 DNA: TGTGCCAGCTCACCGACCACCGCGGACAGCGGATATGGCTACACCTTC
CDR3 protein: CASSPTTADSGYGYTF